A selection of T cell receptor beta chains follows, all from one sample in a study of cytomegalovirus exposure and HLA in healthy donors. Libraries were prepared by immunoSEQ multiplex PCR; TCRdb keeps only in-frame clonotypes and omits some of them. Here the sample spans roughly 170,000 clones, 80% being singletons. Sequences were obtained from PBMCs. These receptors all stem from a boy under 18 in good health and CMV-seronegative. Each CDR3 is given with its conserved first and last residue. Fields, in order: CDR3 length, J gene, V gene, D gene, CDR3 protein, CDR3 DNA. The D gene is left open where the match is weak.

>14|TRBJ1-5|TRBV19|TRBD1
CASSQTGGLSPQHF
TGTGCCAGTAGCCAAACAGGGGGGCTATCGCCCCAGCATTTT
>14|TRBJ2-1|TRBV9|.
CASSVGGLNNEQFF
TGTGCCAGCAGCGTGGGGGGGCTGAACAATGAGCAGTTCTTC
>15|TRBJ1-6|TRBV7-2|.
CASSPRGRGGSPLHF
TGTGCCAGCAGCCCGAGAGGTAGAGGCGGTTCACCCCTCCACTTT
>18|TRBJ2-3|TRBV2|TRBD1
CASISRGQGARLADTQYF
TGTGCCAGCATCTCCCGGGGACAGGGGGCAAGACTAGCAGATACGCAGTATTTT
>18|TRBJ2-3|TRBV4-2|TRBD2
CASSQGVLAGGRIDTQYF
TGTGCCAGCAGCCAAGGGGTCTTAGCGGGGGGGCGGATAGATACGCAGTATTTT
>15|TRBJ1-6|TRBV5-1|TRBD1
CASSSDRGRDSPLHF
TGCGCCAGCAGCTCAGACAGGGGGCGAGATTCACCCCTCCACTTT
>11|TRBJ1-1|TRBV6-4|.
CASRDIRAGFF
TGTGCCAGCAGAGATATCCGGGCGGGCTTCTTT
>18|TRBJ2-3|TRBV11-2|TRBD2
CASSVTRLAGGRGDTQYF
TGTGCCAGCAGCGTTACCAGACTAGCGGGGGGCCGAGGGGATACGCAGTATTTT
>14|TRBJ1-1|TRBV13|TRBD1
CASSFMTGGTEAFF
TGTGCCAGCAGCTTCATGACAGGGGGCACTGAAGCTTTCTTT
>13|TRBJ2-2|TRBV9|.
CASTIQGTGELFF
TGTGCCAGCACCATACAGGGAACCGGGGAGCTGTTTTTT
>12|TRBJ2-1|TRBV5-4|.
CASSLGAGEQFF
TGTGCCAGCAGCCTAGGAGCCGGAGAGCAGTTCTTC
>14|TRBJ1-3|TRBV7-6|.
CASSPTVSGNTIYF
TGTGCCAGCAGCCCTACAGTCTCTGGAAACACCATATATTTT